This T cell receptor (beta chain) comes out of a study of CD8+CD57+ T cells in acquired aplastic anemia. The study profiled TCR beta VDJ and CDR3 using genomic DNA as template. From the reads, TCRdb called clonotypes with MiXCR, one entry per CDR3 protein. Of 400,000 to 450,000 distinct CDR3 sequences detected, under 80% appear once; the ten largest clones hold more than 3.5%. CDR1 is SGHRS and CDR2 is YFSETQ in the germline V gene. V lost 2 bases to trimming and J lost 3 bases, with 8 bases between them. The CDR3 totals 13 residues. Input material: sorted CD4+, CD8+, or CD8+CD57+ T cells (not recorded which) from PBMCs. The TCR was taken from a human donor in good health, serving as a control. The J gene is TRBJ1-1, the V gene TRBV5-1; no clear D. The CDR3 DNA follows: TGCGCCAGCAGCTTCGGTCTGGACACTGAAGCTTTCTTT. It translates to CASSFGLDTEAFF.